The 11 T cell receptor beta chains listed next were all sequenced from one sample in a study of PD-1 blockade in classical Hodgkin lymphoma. After autologous stem cell transplantation all patients relapsed, and prior brentuximab vedotin exposure differed between cohorts. Generated by immunoSEQ multiplex PCR, the TCRdb table keeps only in-frame clones and is missing some. This table holds roughly 100,000 clones, 75% to 90% found once. Source: peripheral blood mononuclear cells (PBMCs), taken before the second cycle of nivolumab. The receptors here all came from a human donor with classical Hodgkin lymphoma.

The chain recombines TRBV6-6 with TRBJ1-1; no reliable D call. Germline loops: CDR1 MNHNY, CDR2 SVGAGI (reference sequence). V was trimmed by 1 base and J by 1 base, leaving 4 bases between them. The CDR3 is 13 residues long. The CDR3 loop is CASSYLGNTEAFF. CDR3 DNA: TGTGCCAGCAGTTACTTAGGGAACACTGAAGCTTTCTTT.

The V call is TRBV27, the J call TRBJ1-6; TRBD1 matches at 8 bases. Germline V gene lookup returns CDR1 MNHEY and CDR2 SMNVEV (reference sequence). This CDR3 spans 16 amino acids. J gave up 7 bases and V 4 bases, and 9 bases lay outside the gene matches. The CDR3 spells CASSSPLTGVNSPLHF. The CDR3 nucleotides read TGTGCCAGCAGTTCCCCATTGACAGGGGTCAATTCACCCCTCCACTTT.

J is TRBJ1-4 and V is TRBV19; D gene ambiguous. Trimming removed 9 bases at V and 10 bases at J, with 15 bases between. This CDR3 comprises 12 residues. CDR1 and CDR2 (germline): LNHDA, SQIVND (reference sequence). In nucleotides, the CDR3 is TGTGCCAGCGCTTATATCGAGGGAAAACTGTTTTTT. It translates to CASAYIEGKLFF.

The rearrangement joins TRBV6-5 to TRBJ1-5, with 7 positions matching TRBD1. After removal of 5 bases from V and 10 bases from J, the junction contained 8 bases not matched to a gene. This CDR3 is built from 13 residues. Germline V gene lookup returns CDR1 MNHEY and CDR2 SVGAGI. The chain's CDR3 is CASSRDSVDPQHF. The CDR3 DNA is TGTGCCAGCAGTCGGGACAGCGTAGATCCCCAGCATTTT.

This chain links TRBV28 with TRBJ2-5; possibly TRBD1 for D (6 bases). Trimming stripped 2 bases from V and 5 bases from J, with 12 bases between. Germline CDR1 is MDHEN and CDR2 is SYDVKM. CDR3 length equals 14 residues. The CDR3 region has the DNA TGTGCCAGCAGTTTAGTGGGGGCATCGGAGACCCAGTACTTC. It yields the protein CASSLVGASETQYF.

This chain links TRBV15 with TRBJ1-2; the D is unclear. This CDR3 region has 14 residues. V lost 3 bases and J lost 5, with 13 bases in between. The V gene's germline CDR1 is LNHNV and CDR2 YYDKDF (reference sequence). This CDR3 reads CATSSGIASYGYTF. The CDR3, as DNA: TGTGCCACCAGCAGCGGGATTGCATCGTATGGCTACACCTTC.

The V and J genes are TRBV28 and TRBJ1-6; unclear D gene. This CDR3 is 14 amino acids long. From germline, CDR1 is MDHEN and CDR2 SYDVKM. V was trimmed by 3 bases and J by 10 bases, leaving 13 bases between them. The DNA of the CDR3 is TGTGCCAGCAGTTTTTTCGCGGGGAACTCACCCCTCCACTTT. It codes for CASSFFAGNSPLHF.

The rearrangement uses TRBV15 and TRBJ1-1, with no clear D. The CDR3 has 14 amino acids. Germline V gene lookup returns CDR1 LNHNV and CDR2 YYDKDF (reference sequence). Trimming took 1 base from V and 1 from J, leaving 7 bases between them. This CDR3 is CATSRGARNTEAFF. The CDR3 region has the DNA TGTGCCACCAGCAGAGGGGCCCGGAACACTGAAGCTTTCTTT. The whole variable domain, remainder taken from reference TRBV15 and TRBJ1-1, is DAMVIQNPRYQVTQFGKPVTLSCSQTLNHNVMYWYQQKSSQAPKLLFHYYDKDFNNEADTPDNFQSRRPNTSFCFLDIRSPGLGDTAMYLCATSRGARNTEAFFGQGTRLTVV.

The rearrangement joins TRBV4-1 to TRBJ2-2; the D is unclear. V lost 0 bases and J lost 6, with 8 bases in between. The V gene's germline CDR1 is MGHRA and CDR2 YSYEKL. The CDR3 consists of 14 residues. CDR3 loop: CASSQEDGSGELFF. As DNA, the CDR3 is TGCGCCAGCAGCCAAGAAGACGGTTCCGGGGAGCTGTTTTTT.

The V call is TRBV20-1, the J call TRBJ2-3; 7 bases are shared with TRBD2. After removal of 8 bases from V and 5 bases from J, the junction contained 4 bases not matched to a gene. This CDR3 is 11 amino acids long. Germline assignment: CDR1 DFQATT and CDR2 SNEGSKA (reference sequence). CDR3 loop: CSSSGGDTQYF. Here the CDR3 DNA reads TGCAGTTCGTCGGGGGGAGATACGCAGTATTTT.

The rearrangement uses TRBV9 and TRBJ2-3; 9 bases align to TRBD2. Germline-derived CDR1 and CDR2 are SGDLS and YYNGEE. This CDR3 region has 17 residues. After removal of 0 bases from V and 2 bases from J, the junction contained 7 bases not matched to a gene. CDR3 loop: CASSVGRGGINTDTQYF. CDR3 DNA: TGTGCCAGCAGCGTAGGGCGGGGGGGCATAAACACAGATACGCAGTATTTT.